These 20 T cell receptor beta chains share one sample of origin, sequenced in a study of untreated major depressive disorder. Repertoires were generated with immunoSEQ multiplex PCR, while TCRdb's copy carries only in-frame clones and drops some. The sample records about 19,000 clones, more than 70% being singletons. Sequenced sample: CD4+ T cells from PBMCs. These receptors all come from a woman aged 25-40 years in good health.

This clone was picked up one time. The chain combines TRBV5-6 with TRBJ2-6; 10 bases are shared with TRBD1. V was clipped by 4 bases and J by 0 bases; unmatched bases: 4. CDR1 is SGHDT and CDR2 is YYEEEE in the germline V gene. There are 17 residues in the CDR3. CDR3 DNA: TGTGCCAGCAGCATGGGACAGGGGCACTCTGGGGCCAACGTCCTGACTTTC. It translates to CASSMGQGHSGANVLTF.

This clone came up once. The chain recombines TRBV2 with TRBJ2-2, with 9 bases lining up with TRBD1. Per the germline V gene, CDR1 is SNHLY and CDR2 is FYNNEI. The CDR3 spans 13 residues. Unmatched junction bases numbered 3, after V lost 6 bases and J lost 7 bases. The CDR3 sequence: CASRQGAIGELFF. The CDR3, as DNA: TGTGCCAGCAGACAGGGGGCTATCGGGGAGCTGTTTTTT.

This clone has just one count. The rearrangement uses TRBV11-2 and TRBJ2-7; D is perhaps TRBD1 (6 bases). The CDR3 sequence is 14 residues long. Trimming removed 1 base from V and 7 bases from J, with 14 bases in between. CDR1 and CDR2 (germline): SGHAT, FQNNGV. CDR3 sequence: CASSLGRGLGEQYF. CDR3 coding DNA: TGTGCCAGCAGCTTAGGTAGGGGGTTGGGGGAGCAGTACTTC. Full variable domain (missing parts from reference TRBV11-2 and TRBJ2-7): EAGVAQSPRYKIIEKRQSVAFWCNPISGHATLYWYQQILGQGPKLLIQFQNNGVVDDSQLPKDRFSAERLKGVDSTLKIQPAKLEDSAVYLCASSLGRGLGEQYFGPGTRLTVT.

The genes are TRBV10-3 and TRBJ2-2; unclear D gene. The V end lost 6 bases, the J end lost 6 bases, and 17 bases lay between the germline ends. The germline gives CDR1 ENHRY, CDR2 SYGVKD. The CDR3 runs 15 residues. The CDR3 coding sequence is TGTGCCATCAGACGAACTACCAACTGGGCCGGGGAGCTGTTTTTT. Translated: CAIRRTTNWAGELFF.

V and J are TRBV6-1 and TRBJ1-6; no definite D call. Germline lookup yields CDR1 MNHNS and CDR2 SASEGT. V lost 1 base to trimming and J lost 2 bases, with 6 bases between them. This CDR3 has 15 amino acids. As DNA, the CDR3 is TGTGCCAGCAGTGAAGGTCAGACCTATAATTCACCCCTCCACTTT. This translates into CASSEGQTYNSPLHF.

This clone has more than one count but fewer than ten. V usage is TRBV6-5 and J usage is TRBJ1-5, with D possibly matching TRBD1 (6 bases). Trimming stripped 4 bases from V and 7 bases from J, with 11 bases between. Looked up from germline, CDR1 is MNHEY and CDR2 is SVGAGI. The CDR3 extends over 13 amino acids. CDR3 region: CASSSQGGQPQHF. CDR3 DNA sequence: TGTGCCAGCAGTTCCCAAGGGGGGCAGCCCCAGCATTTT.

The chain joins TRBV14 to TRBJ2-6, with 7 nucleotides matching TRBD1. The ends lost 3 bases at V and 1 base at J; junction bases unmatched: 9. Per the germline V gene, CDR1 is SGHDN and CDR2 is FVKESK. This CDR3 is 18 amino acids long. The CDR3 protein is CASSQGRQGDSGANVLTF. The CDR3 nucleotides read TGTGCCAGCAGCCAGGGACGACAGGGAGATTCTGGGGCCAACGTCCTGACTTTC.

This clone was observed a single time. The J gene is TRBJ1-4, the V gene TRBV28; D is unclear. Between the trimmed V and J ends, which lost 3 bases and 10 bases, there was a span of 12 bases. Germline V gene data show CDR1 as MDHEN and CDR2 as SYDVKM. The CDR3 is 13 residues long. The CDR3 region is CASSFSGLVKLFF. Written as DNA, the CDR3 is TGTGCCAGCAGTTTCTCGGGATTGGTAAAACTGTTTTTT.

The V gene is TRBV5-1, the J gene TRBJ2-1; D not resolved. Trimming took 4 bases from V and 3 from J, leaving 11 bases between them. Germline-derived CDR1 and CDR2 are SGHRS and YFSETQ. CDR3 size: 14 residues. CDR3: CASSPVTGYNEQFF. The DNA of the CDR3 is TGCGCCAGCAGCCCGGTGACTGGCTACAATGAGCAGTTCTTC.

This rearrangement joins TRBV6-5 to TRBJ1-2; D unclear. The CDR3 loop spans 14 amino acids. Trimming stripped 0 bases from V and 4 bases from J, with 9 bases between. Germline CDR1 MNHEY, CDR2 SVGAGI. In nucleotides, the CDR3 is TGTGCCAGCAGTTACTCTCGGCAGCTCTATGGCTACACCTTC. Its protein is CASSYSRQLYGYTF.

The chain carries TRBV7-8 and TRBJ1-5; D is unresolved. This CDR3 spans 14 amino acids. The ends were cut back, 4 bases at V and 8 bases at J, with 15 bases in the middle. The germline V gene has CDR1 SGHVS and CDR2 FQNEAQ. The CDR3 spells CASSSERSWEPQHF. The CDR3 DNA sequence: TGTGCCAGCAGCTCGGAGAGGTCCTGGGAGCCCCAGCATTTT.

The chain links TRBV6-5 to TRBJ2-5, with D tentatively TRBD1 or TRBD2 (7 bases each). V dropped 6 bases and J dropped 5 bases, with 16 bases sitting between them. The CDR3 spans 14 residues. Germline-derived CDR1 and CDR2 are MNHEY and SVGAGI. CDR3 sequence: CASSPGGRGETQYF. The DNA of the CDR3 is TGTGCCAGCAGCCCAGGGGGGAGGGGTGAGACCCAGTACTTC.

The CDR3 DNA reads as TGTGCCAGCAGCTCGACCGGCGTTAGCGGGAGAAGCCAGGAGCAGTTCTTC. This sequence encodes CASSSTGVSGRSQEQFF. V and J are TRBV7-3 and TRBJ2-1, with TRBD2 matching over 9 bases. With 4 bases clipped from V and 10 bases from J, the junction kept 17 bases outside the gene matches. The CDR3 is made up of 17 amino acids. Looked up from germline, CDR1 is SGHTA and CDR2 is FQGTGA.

The chain uses TRBV6-5 and TRBJ2-7; D might be TRBD1 (5 bases). CDR3 size: 13 residues. V was shortened by 8 bases and J by 0 bases, with 11 bases between the two germline ends. Germline CDR1 and CDR2: MNHEY and SVGAGI. CDR3 coding DNA: TGTGCCAGCGGGGCAGGGAACTCCTACGAGCAGTACTTC. Protein: CASGAGNSYEQYF.

This clone was detected a few times. The V gene is TRBV6-1, the J gene TRBJ2-7; D gene ambiguous. V was pared by 0 bases and J by 7 bases, with 19 bases between. The CDR3 extends over 16 amino acids. Germline-derived CDR1 and CDR2 are MNHNS and SASEGT. In DNA form, the CDR3 reads TGTGCCAGCAGTGAAGCGCGAAGAACAGCCGGTCGGGAGCAGTACTTC. Amino acid sequence: CASSEARRTAGREQYF.

This clone was detected only once. V is TRBV5-1 and J is TRBJ2-1; TRBD2 might be the D (6 bases). There are 14 residues in the CDR3. V lost 3 bases and J 9 bases, leaving 16 bases between the germline ends. The germline gives CDR1 SGHRS, CDR2 YFSETQ. CDR3 sequence: CASSSSWGRSEQFF. The CDR3 DNA is TGCGCCAGCAGCTCTTCCTGGGGGAGGAGTGAGCAGTTCTTC.

The V gene is TRBV5-1, the J gene TRBJ1-2; 10 bases are shared with TRBD1. The CDR3 is 14 residues long. CDR1 and CDR2 (germline): SGHRS, YFSETQ. V was pared by 5 bases and J by 5 bases, with 6 bases of the junction left unmatched. The CDR3 nucleotides are TGCGCCAGCAGTCCGGGACAGGGGAGGTATGGCTACACCTTC. It codes for CASSPGQGRYGYTF.

The V call is TRBV7-2, the J call TRBJ1-4, with D tentatively TRBD1 (5 bases). Trimming shortened V by 6 bases and J by 3 bases, and 11 bases separated the two germline ends. In germline, CDR1 is SGHTA, CDR2 FQGNSA. The length of the CDR3 is 14 residues. In DNA, the CDR3 is TGTGCCAGCAGATCGGGGGGAGCTAATGAAAAACTGTTTTTT. Translated, it gives CASRSGGANEKLFF.

V is TRBV4-2 and J is TRBJ1-1; no reliable D call. This CDR3 is built from 13 residues. V lost 5 bases and J lost 1, with 8 bases in between. Per the germline V gene, CDR1 is LGHNA and CDR2 is YNFKEQ. CDR3 sequence: CASSTTANTEAFF. The CDR3 DNA reads as TGTGCCAGCAGCACAACAGCGAACACTGAAGCTTTCTTT.

V is TRBV7-9 and J is TRBJ1-2; maybe TRBD1 (5 bases). With 5 bases removed from V and 4 bases from J, the gap between germline ends came to 20 bases. The length of the CDR3 is 16 residues. Germline values: CDR1 SEHNR, CDR2 FQNEAQ (reference sequence). CDR3 amino acids: CASSPGAASGIYGYTF. CDR3 in DNA: TGTGCCAGCAGCCCCGGGGCGGCCTCAGGGATCTATGGCTACACCTTC.